Reported below is one T cell receptor beta chain. What it binds is not known. The data belong to a study of T cell repertoires in cytomegalovirus infection. Each CDR3 protein gets one entry after TCRdb re-called the reads with MiXCR. The repertoire holds about 350,000 distinct CDR3 sequences, about 32% seen once, with about 14% in the top ten. Germline V gene lookup returns CDR1 SGHNT and CDR2 YENEEA. V dropped 0 bases and J dropped 7; count of bases not matched to a gene: 9. This CDR3 spans 16 amino acids. Sample: cultured PBMCs, taken from culture after CMV antigen stimulation. The V and J genes are TRBV11-3 and TRBJ2-1; TRBD2 matches at 7 bases. This TCR came from a human donor in good health (CMV status not recorded). Some clones in this sample may be carry-over from other donors' samples. The CDR3 here is CASSLDLAGVLNEQFF. The CDR3 bases are TGTGCCAGCAGCTTAGATTTGGCGGGAGTCTTAAATGAGCAGTTCTTC.